The rows below give T cell receptor beta chains drawn from one sample of a study of shared clonotypes between healthy human individuals. Here immunoSEQ multiplex PCR was the method, and the copy in TCRdb shows in-frame clones only, minus some. The sample holds about 580,000 clones; roughly 98% are singletons and the top ten take 0.3% to 0.35%. Sequenced sample: naive CD8+ T cells sorted from blood. The receptors stem from a man younger than 40 in good health. Both conserved end residues are part of each CDR3. Each record gives: D gene, J gene, V gene, clone size, CDR3 protein, CDR3 DNA. D genes are given only for firm matches. A clone size is listed for some rows: how often the clone was seen (once, few, many), or a class if it is expanded.

TRBD1 TRBJ1-5 TRBV19 NA CASSILTRGREPQHF TGTGCCAGTAGTATCCTAACCAGGGGGAGGGAGCCCCAGCATTTT
NA TRBJ2-1 TRBV7-3 NA CASSPDGDYYNEQFF TGTGCCAGCAGCCCCGACGGCGACTACTACAATGAGCAGTTCTTC
NA TRBJ2-4 TRBV5-1 NA CASSRIQYF TGCGCCAGCAGCCGGATTCAGTACTTC
NA TRBJ2-7 TRBV5-1 NA CASSPEPLDLSGFYEQYF TGCGCCAGCAGCCCCGAACCCCTAGATCTAAGCGGATTCTACGAGCAGTACTTC
TRBD2 TRBJ2-7 TRBV5-4 once CASSLDPTIAGEGEQYF TGTGCCAGCAGCTTGGATCCGACCATAGCGGGAGAAGGCGAGCAGTACTTC
NA TRBJ1-1 TRBV7-2 NA CASSLGLKGSEAFF TGTGCCAGCAGCTTAGGCCTTAAAGGTTCTGAAGCTTTCTTT
NA TRBJ1-2 TRBV7-9 once CASSLEQSNYGYTF TGTGCCAGCAGCTTAGAGCAGAGTAACTATGGCTACACCTTC
NA TRBJ1-1 TRBV5-6 NA CASSFKGQVRGGAEAFF TGTGCCAGCAGCTTTAAAGGGCAGGTGAGGGGAGGCGCTGAAGCTTTCTTT
NA TRBJ2-7 TRBV7-8 once CASSTSRDGGTYEQYF TGTGCCAGCAGCACCAGCCGGGACGGGGGAACCTACGAGCAGTACTTC
NA TRBJ2-1 TRBV29-1 NA CSVEGVQSSYNEQFF TGCAGCGTTGAAGGCGTGCAAAGCTCCTACAATGAGCAGTTCTTC
NA TRBJ2-1 TRBV9 NA CASSVVENEQFF TGTGCCAGCAGCGTAGTAGAAAATGAGCAGTTCTTC
NA TRBJ2-7 TRBV25-1 few CASRSRDGIGEQYF TGTGCCAGCAGAAGCCGGGACGGCATCGGCGAGCAGTACTTC
TRBD2 TRBJ2-5 TRBV7-4 NA CASSLWRASGRTDRETQYF TGTGCCAGCAGCTTATGGCGGGCTAGCGGGAGGACGGACCGAGAGACCCAGTACTTC
NA TRBJ2-7 TRBV7-9 NA CASSQDRYEQYF TGTGCCAGCAGCCAAGACAGATACGAGCAGTACTTC
NA TRBJ2-7 TRBV5-1 NA CASSFQGYEQYF TGCGCCAGCAGCTTTCAAGGTTACGAGCAGTACTTC
TRBD1 TRBJ2-7 TRBV28 NA CASSYWTGTGSYEQYF TGTGCCAGCAGTTACTGGACCGGGACAGGCTCCTACGAGCAGTACTTC
TRBD2 TRBJ2-1 TRBV29-1 NA CSVEGEGRREVFYNEQFF TGCAGCGTTGAAGGGGAGGGGCGGCGGGAGGTCTTCTACAATGAGCAGTTCTTC
TRBD1 TRBJ2-7 TRBV29-1 NA CSVELTDRGNRYEQYF TGCAGCGTTGAATTGACGGACAGGGGAAATCGGTACGAGCAGTACTTC
TRBD1 TRBJ2-7 TRBV5-6 NA CASSSGQGVDEQYF TGTGCCAGCAGCTCGGGACAGGGCGTGGACGAGCAGTACTTC
NA TRBJ1-3 TRBV28 NA CASMGDTTGNTIYF TGTGCCAGCATGGGGGACACTACGGGAAACACCATATATTTT
NA TRBJ1-5 TRBV27 NA CASSSRGQYNQPQHF TGTGCCAGCAGTTCAAGAGGACAGTACAATCAGCCCCAGCATTTT
TRBD1 TRBJ1-2 TRBV19 NA CASSWGTGDGYTF TGTGCCAGTAGTTGGGGGACAGGGGATGGCTACACCTTC
TRBD2 TRBJ2-7 TRBV7-6 NA CASSLYGTSGRGSYEQYF TGTGCCAGCAGCTTATACGGGACTAGCGGGAGAGGGTCCTACGAGCAGTACTTC
NA TRBJ1-1 TRBV29-1 NA CSVVGTEAFF TGCAGCGTTGTGGGGACTGAAGCTTTCTTT
NA TRBJ2-7 TRBV29-1 NA CSVELGQGPYEQYF TGCAGCGTTGAATTGGGGCAGGGTCCCTACGAGCAGTACTTC
NA TRBJ2-7 TRBV28 NA CASSLDANEQYF TGTGCCAGCAGCCTCGACGCTAACGAGCAGTACTTC
TRBD2 TRBJ2-1 TRBV13 NA CASRPGTSGSGPYNEQFF TGTGCCAGCCGGCCCGGGACTAGCGGGAGTGGCCCCTACAATGAGCAGTTCTTC
NA TRBJ2-7 TRBV7-9 NA CASIEGIGYEQYF TGTGCCAGCATCGAAGGGATAGGCTACGAGCAGTACTTC
TRBD1 TRBJ2-7 TRBV5-8 NA CASSTRQGAYEQYF TGTGCCAGCAGCACCCGACAGGGGGCCTACGAGCAGTACTTC
TRBD2 TRBJ2-5 TRBV5-6 once CASSTLAGGLQETQYF TGTGCCAGCAGCACCTTAGCGGGAGGGCTTCAAGAGACCCAGTACTTC
NA TRBJ2-1 TRBV7-6 NA CASSLGEEQFF TGTGCCAGCAGCTTAGGTGAGGAGCAGTTCTTC
TRBD1 TRBJ2-1 TRBV29-1 NA CSGRDRGISDNEQFF TGCAGCGGGCGGGACAGGGGGATCTCCGACAATGAGCAGTTCTTC
TRBD2 TRBJ2-3 TRBV9 NA CASSVSGSGTDTQYF TGTGCCAGCAGCGTTAGCGGGAGTGGAACAGATACGCAGTATTTT
TRBD1 TRBJ1-3 TRBV5-1 NA CASSLAGGTGNTIYF TGCGCCAGCAGCTTGGCAGGGGGCACTGGAAACACCATATATTTT
TRBD2 TRBJ2-2 TRBV6-1 NA CASLAGPGTGELFF TGTGCCAGCCTAGCGGGACCAGGCACCGGGGAGCTGTTTTTT
NA TRBJ2-7 TRBV4-1 NA CASSQTPGVGEQYF TGCGCCAGCAGCCAAACTCCGGGGGTCGGCGAGCAGTACTTC
TRBD2 TRBJ2-4 TRBV5-6 once CANRGGNIQYF TGTGCCAACCGCGGGGGGAACATTCAGTACTTC
NA TRBJ2-7 TRBV9 NA CASSVGSGRYEQYF TGTGCCAGCAGCGTAGGTTCGGGGCGGTACGAGCAGTACTTC
TRBD2 TRBJ2-7 TRBV15 NA CATSKSGGSYEQYF TGTGCCACCAGCAAATCGGGGGGCTCCTACGAGCAGTACTTC
NA TRBJ1-1 TRBV14 once CASSHRRVRTEAFF TGTGCCAGCAGCCACCGAAGGGTTAGGACTGAAGCTTTCTTT
NA TRBJ1-1 TRBV7-9 NA CASSLTRMKQPEAFF TGTGCCAGCAGCTTAACTAGGATGAAGCAGCCTGAAGCTTTCTTT
TRBD1 TRBJ2-4 TRBV20-1 NA CSAGQGNIQYF TGCAGTGCCGGACAGGGGAACATTCAGTACTTC
NA TRBJ2-7 TRBV28 NA CASKDGAYGYEQYF TGTGCCAGCAAGGACGGAGCGTACGGGTACGAGCAGTACTTC
NA TRBJ2-7 TRBV11-3 NA CASSSRTGAIAYEQYF TGTGCCAGCAGCTCCCGGACTGGGGCTATCGCCTACGAGCAGTACTTC
NA TRBJ2-7 TRBV5-1 once CASSFGLSYEQYF TGCGCCAGCAGCTTCGGCTTGTCCTACGAGCAGTACTTC
TRBD2 TRBJ2-7 TRBV28 NA CASRHSGSLYEQYF TGTGCCAGCAGACATAGCGGGTCGCTCTACGAGCAGTACTTC
NA TRBJ2-2 TRBV27 NA CASSFGGGTGELFF TGTGCCAGCAGTTTTGGAGGAGGCACCGGGGAGCTGTTTTTT
TRBD2 TRBJ2-3 TRBV11-1 NA CASSLESASGRGDTQYF TGTGCCAGCAGCTTAGAGAGTGCTAGCGGGAGAGGGGATACGCAGTATTTT
NA TRBJ1-1 TRBV7-9 once CASSLASPQNTEAFF TGTGCCAGCAGCTTAGCGTCCCCACAGAACACTGAAGCTTTCTTT
NA TRBJ2-7 TRBV28 NA CASSFPVSSYEQYF TGTGCCAGCAGTTTTCCTGTCAGCTCCTACGAGCAGTACTTC
NA TRBJ2-5 TRBV11-2 NA CASSTVQETQYF TGTGCCAGCAGCACCGTCCAAGAGACCCAGTACTTC
TRBD1 TRBJ2-7 TRBV4-1 NA CASSQLRDSPYEQYF TGCGCCAGCAGCCAACTCCGGGACAGTCCCTACGAGCAGTACTTC
NA TRBJ2-5 TRBV6-5 NA CASSGQGETQYF TGTGCCAGCAGTGGCCAAGGGGAGACCCAGTACTTC
NA TRBJ1-5 TRBV6-5 NA CASHASGNNQPQHF TGTGCCAGCCATGCATCAGGGAACAATCAGCCCCAGCATTTT
TRBD2 TRBJ2-1 TRBV25-1 NA CASSIASGYEQFF TGTGCCAGTTCCATTGCTAGCGGTTATGAGCAGTTCTTC
TRBD2 TRBJ2-1 TRBV6-5 NA CASRTEREPGNEQFF TGTGCCAGCAGGACGGAGCGGGAGCCAGGCAATGAGCAGTTCTTC
TRBD1 TRBJ2-7 TRBV11-2 NA CASSFGTGRYEQYF TGTGCCAGCAGCTTTGGGACAGGGAGGTACGAGCAGTACTTC